Below are 21 T cell receptor beta chains sequenced from a single sample in a study of T cell repertoires in cytomegalovirus infection (dated by TCRdb to between 2019 and 2020). Sequenced using an Illumina HiSeq 1500. The public reads were reprocessed in TCRdb via fastp at Q25 and MiXCR, keeping in-frame beta chains. Each entry is one CDR3 protein sequence, shown with its most common DNA and genes. The sample records approximately 590,000 distinct CDR3 sequences, 40% of which are singletons. In total, the top ten clones hold around 48% of the sample. Which antigens these TCRs recognize remains unknown. The treatment or condition label for this specimen denotes: in vitro stimulation with specific CMV peptide epitopes to enrich CMV-specific T cells. The sequenced sample was cultured PBMCs, obtained from culture after CMV antigen stimulation. These receptors were collected from a human donor in good health (CMV status not recorded). Some clones in this sample may be carry-over from other donors' samples.

The chain has TRBV7-6 and TRBJ1-1; 8 bases agree with TRBD1. Germline-derived CDR1 and CDR2 are SGHVS and FNYEAQ. V shed 3 bases and J 5 bases; nucleotides not matched to a gene: 8. The CDR3 spans 15 residues. The CDR3 nucleotides are TGTGCCAGCAGCTTGGCGACAGGGGATTTAACTGAAGCTTTCTTT. Amino acid sequence: CASSLATGDLTEAFF.

This clonotype appeared a few times. CDR3 region: CASSSTGVRTQHF. CDR3 coding DNA: TGTGCCAGCAGCTCAACAGGGGTTCGGACCCAGCATTTT. This chain connects TRBV6-1 to TRBJ1-5; 7 bases align to TRBD1. The CDR3 consists of 13 residues. The germline CDR1 and CDR2 sequences are MNHNS and SASEGT. Losses at the gene ends were 6 bases for V and 11 bases for J; bases not matched to a gene: 10.

This clonotype was detected ten times or more. The DNA of the CDR3 is TGTGCCAGCAGCCCTGATAGAGGGGGTGAAAAACTGTTTTTT. Its translation is CASSPDRGGEKLFF. The V call is TRBV7-2, the J call TRBJ1-4, with a weak D call TRBD1 (6 bases). CDR3 size: 14 residues. The V gene's germline CDR1 is SGHTA and CDR2 FQGNSA. The germline V and J ends were trimmed by 5 bases and 7 bases, with 14 bases remaining between them.

V is TRBV15 and J is TRBJ2-7; 9 positions agree with TRBD2. The germline CDR1 and CDR2 sequences are LNHNV and YYDKDF (reference sequence). The CDR3 runs to 16 residues. The junction had 6 bases not matched to a gene; V was cut back by 0 bases and J by 3 bases. For the CDR3, the DNA is TGTGCCACCAGCAGAGAAGCCCTAGCGGGAAGCTACGAGCAGTACTTC. This translates into CATSREALAGSYEQYF.

This clonotype turned up a few times. The chain is built from TRBV6-5 and TRBJ2-1; 7 bases map to TRBD1. CDR3 length: 16 residues. Germline CDR1 is MNHEY and CDR2 is SVGAGI. V was clipped by 6 bases and J by 1 base; unmatched bases: 9. CDR3 region: CASSPTGTVSYNEQFF. The CDR3 DNA sequence: TGTGCCAGCAGCCCCACCGGGACAGTATCCTACAATGAGCAGTTCTTC.

This clonotype occurred a few times. The genes are TRBV7-2 and TRBJ2-1; the match to TRBD1 covers 12 bases. Trimming cost V 5 bases and J 8 bases; bases outside gene matches: 4. From germline, CDR1 is SGHTA and CDR2 FQGNSA. The CDR3 is 14 residues long. CDR3 DNA: TGTGCCAGCAGCCCCGGGACAGGGGGCGATGAGCAGTTCTTC. Protein sequence: CASSPGTGGDEQFF.

The chain uses TRBV19 and TRBJ1-1; the D is unclear. Germline values: CDR1 LNHDA, CDR2 SQIVND (reference sequence). Trimming took off 3 bases at V and 6 bases at J, with 17 bases between the two ends. This CDR3 contains 15 residues. CDR3 region: CASSIPSKGGPEAFF. The CDR3 DNA reads as TGTGCCAGTAGTATCCCCTCCAAGGGAGGACCTGAAGCTTTCTTT.

This sequence joins TRBV6-8 and TRBJ2-7; TRBD1 matches 7 bases. This CDR3 region has 15 residues. Per the germline V gene, CDR1 is MNHGY and CDR2 is SAAAGT. The V gene end was trimmed by 5 bases and the J gene end by 0 bases; junction bases not matched to a gene: 7. CDR3 coding DNA: TGTGCCAGCAGTGGGGGACAGACAAGCTCCTACGAGCAGTACTTC. This gives the protein CASSGGQTSSYEQYF.

The rearrangement joins TRBV15 to TRBJ1-1, with D uncertain. From germline, CDR1 is LNHNV and CDR2 YYDKDF (reference sequence). CDR3 size: 17 residues. V shed 5 bases and J shed 0 bases, with 19 bases lying between them. In nucleotides, the CDR3 is TGTGCCACCAGCCCTCGACGGCTCGCGATCTTGAACACTGAAGCTTTCTTT. Translating gives CATSPRRLAILNTEAFF. Full variable domain (missing parts from reference TRBV15 and TRBJ1-1): DAMVIQNPRYQVTQFGKPVTLSCSQTLNHNVMYWYQQKSSQAPKLLFHYYDKDFNNEADTPDNFQSRRPNTSFCFLDIRSPGLGDTAMYLCATSPRRLAILNTEAFFGQGTRLTVV.

The chain recombines TRBV20-1 with TRBJ2-3, with D tentatively TRBD1 or TRBD2 (5 bases each). The V and J ends lost 3 bases and 2 bases respectively, with 9 bases between them. There are 13 residues in the CDR3. Germline V gene lookup returns CDR1 DFQATT and CDR2 SNEGSKA (reference sequence). CDR3 DNA: TGCAGTGCTAGGGAAGGGACCACAGATACGCAGTATTTT. This sequence encodes CSAREGTTDTQYF.

The table lists this clonotype with a few counts. The chain carries TRBV7-9 and TRBJ2-3; D might be TRBD1 (6 bases). In germline, CDR1 is SEHNR, CDR2 FQNEAQ (reference sequence). Trimming took off 1 base at V and 2 bases at J, with 10 bases between the two ends. The CDR3 contains 15 residues. CDR3 in amino acids: CASSLGPGVTDTQYF. The CDR3 region has the DNA TGTGCCAGCAGCTTAGGGCCAGGGGTCACAGATACGCAGTATTTT.

This chain uses TRBV6-2 or TRBV6-3 with TRBJ2-1; 11 bases align to TRBD2. V gave up 6 bases and J gave up 3 bases; unmatched junction bases: 7. The CDR3 totals 16 residues. Germline V gene data show CDR1 as MNHEY and CDR2 as SVGEGT. The CDR3 here is CASSLAGGQFYNEQFF. The CDR3 coding sequence is TGTGCCAGCAGCCTAGCGGGAGGCCAATTCTACAATGAGCAGTTCTTC.

This clonotype showed up just a few times. The rearrangement joins TRBV5-1 to TRBJ1-2; possible D gene TRBD1, 6 bases. Germline lookup yields CDR1 SGHRS and CDR2 YFSETQ. CDR3 length: 15 amino acids. V lost 0 bases, J lost 6 bases, and 15 bases lay in between. The chain's CDR3 is CASSLALGGADGYTF. In DNA, the CDR3 is TGCGCCAGCAGCTTGGCCCTGGGGGGCGCAGATGGCTACACCTTC.

This clonotype was seen only a few times. This chain links TRBV6-2 or TRBV6-3 with TRBJ2-7; 7 nucleotides line up with TRBD2. The CDR3 sequence is 12 residues long. Trimming cost V 10 bases and J 6 bases; bases outside gene matches: 9. Germline V gene sequence: CDR1 MNHEY, CDR2 SVGEGT. CDR3 protein: CATLGLGLEQYF. CDR3 nucleotides: TGTGCCACCCTTGGACTAGGACTCGAGCAGTACTTC.

There are a few counts of this clonotype. V is TRBV7-6 and J is TRBJ2-5, with D possibly matching TRBD2 (7 bases). Trimming stripped 8 bases from V and 3 bases from J, with 13 bases between. Per germline, CDR1 SGHVS and CDR2 FNYEAQ. The CDR3 consists of 13 residues. CDR3 DNA: TGTGCCAGCTTAGGGGGGGTCGAAGAGACCCAGTACTTC. This gives the protein CASLGGVEETQYF.

This chain joins TRBV19 and TRBJ1-5; no firm D call. Deletions cut 3 bases from V and 4 bases from J, with 7 bases between. Germline V gene data show CDR1 as LNHDA and CDR2 as SQIVND (reference sequence). The CDR3 length is 13 residues. The CDR3 is CASSILGNQPQHF. The CDR3, as DNA: TGTGCCAGTAGTATCCTTGGTAATCAGCCCCAGCATTTT. Filled out from reference TRBV19 and TRBJ1-5, the complete variable domain reads DGGITQSPKYLFRKEGQNVTLSCEQNLNHDAMYWYRQDPGQGLRLIYYSQIVNDFQKGDIAEGYSVSREKKESFPLTVTSAQKNPTAFYLCASSILGNQPQHFGDGTRLSIL.

This clonotype was recorded many times. The rearrangement links TRBV11-2 to TRBJ2-5; D is undetermined. The CDR3 consists of 13 residues. Trimming stripped 3 bases from V and 0 bases from J, with 5 bases between. Germline loops: CDR1 SGHAT, CDR2 FQNNGV. CDR3 nucleotides: TGTGCCAGCAGCTTCGGCTACCAAGAGACCCAGTACTTC. Its translation: CASSFGYQETQYF.

The rearrangement joins TRBV12-3 or TRBV12-4 to TRBJ1-3; TRBD1 might be the D (5 bases). The CDR3 has 13 residues. Trimming shortened V by 5 bases and J by 3 bases, and 8 bases separated the two germline ends. CDR3 loop: CASSRQIGNTIYF. CDR3 in DNA: TGTGCCAGCAGTAGACAGATTGGAAACACCATATATTTT.

In its sample, this clonotype was seen a few times. The chain carries TRBV7-2 and TRBJ2-7; no reliable D call. V lost 2 bases and J 3 bases, leaving 14 bases between the germline ends. From germline, CDR1 is SGHTA and CDR2 FQGNSA. The CDR3 has 15 residues. The CDR3 coding sequence is TGTGCCAGCAGCTTAATGGCCTTGTCGGACTACGAGCAGTACTTC. It translates to CASSLMALSDYEQYF.

The V and J genes are TRBV28 and TRBJ2-6; TRBD2 is a possible D gene (5 bases). CDR1 is MDHEN and CDR2 is SYDVKM in the germline V gene. CDR3 length: 14 residues. V gave up 8 bases and J gave up 1 base, with 9 bases separating them. The CDR3: CASGRTSGANVLTF. The CDR3 coding sequence is TGTGCCAGCGGCCGGACTTCTGGGGCCAACGTCCTGACTTTC.

In DNA form, the CDR3 reads TGTGCCAGTAGTACTACAGGGGGGCCCCAGCATTTT. Translated, it gives CASSTTGGPQHF. V usage is TRBV19 and J usage is TRBJ1-5, with TRBD1 matching 8 bases. The CDR3 is 12 amino acids. Per germline, CDR1 LNHDA and CDR2 SQIVND (reference sequence). The J segment lost 9 bases and the V segment lost 4 bases, leaving 2 bases of the junction unmatched.